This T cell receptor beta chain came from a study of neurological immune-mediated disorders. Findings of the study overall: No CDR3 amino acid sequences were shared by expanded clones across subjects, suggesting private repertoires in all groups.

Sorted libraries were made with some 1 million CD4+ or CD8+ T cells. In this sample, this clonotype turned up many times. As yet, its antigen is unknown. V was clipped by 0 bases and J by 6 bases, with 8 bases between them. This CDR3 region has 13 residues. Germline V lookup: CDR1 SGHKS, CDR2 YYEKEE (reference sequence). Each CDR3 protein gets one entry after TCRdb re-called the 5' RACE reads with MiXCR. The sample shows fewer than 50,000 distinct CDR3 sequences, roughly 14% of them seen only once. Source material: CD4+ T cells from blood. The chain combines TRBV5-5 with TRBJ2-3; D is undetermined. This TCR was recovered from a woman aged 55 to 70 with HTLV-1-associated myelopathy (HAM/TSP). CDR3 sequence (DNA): TGTGCCAGCAGCTTGGTGACGGAGGATACGCAGTATTTT. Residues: CASSLVTEDTQYF. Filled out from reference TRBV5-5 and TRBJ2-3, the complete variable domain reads DAGVTQSPTHLIKTRGQQVTLRCSPISGHKSVSWYQQVLGQGPQFIFQYYEKEERGRGNFPDRFSARQFPNYSSELNVNALLLGDSALYLCASSLVTEDTQYFGPGTRLTVL.